Included here is one T cell receptor (beta chain) sequence, with context. Its antigen is currently unknown. CDR1 LNHNV and CDR2 YYDKDF come from the germline V gene (reference sequence). The CDR3 consists of 16 residues. Losses at the gene ends were 0 bases for V and 6 bases for J; bases not matched to a gene: 10. The data were produced by immunoSEQ multiplex PCR, yet TCRdb's version contains in-frame clones alone and is incomplete. The profile shows 100,000 to 150,000 clones, about 89% of them singletons. These data belong to a study of T cell responses to AZD1222 COVID-19 vaccine. The study's findings and limits: Spike-specific TCR breadth and depth went up after people got two AZD1222 doses.

The receptor comes from an adult in good health. Source: peripheral blood, taken on day 0 of AZD1222 vaccination. V is TRBV15 and J is TRBJ1-2, with 7 bases lining up with TRBD1. The CDR3 DNA reads TGTGCCACCAGCAGAGAGTACAGGGGAGTCAAAGATGGCTACACCTTC. Amino acids: CATSREYRGVKDGYTF. The entire variable domain, with the rest obtained from reference TRBV15 and TRBJ1-2, is as follows: DAMVIQNPRYQVTQFGKPVTLSCSQTLNHNVMYWYQQKSSQAPKLLFHYYDKDFNNEADTPDNFQSRRPNTSFCFLDIRSPGLGDTAMYLCATSREYRGVKDGYTFGSGTRLTVV.